A single sample is the source of the 18 T cell receptor beta chains below, sequenced in a study of molecular identifiers for immune sequencing clone quantification. TCRdb itself ran the PCR reads through MiXCR, one entry per CDR3 protein. The sample yields some 680,000 distinct CDR3 sequences, about 25% seen once. The sequencing input was naive CD8+ T cells from blood, with Jurkat cell RNA spiked in. Subset here: FACS-sorted CD8+CD4-CCR7+CD45RA+ naive T cells. Receptors originate from a human donor in good health. Some libraries in this study had Jurkat cell RNA spiked in.

This clonotype was picked up many times. CDR3 sequence: CASSPGTESNQPQHF. CDR3 nucleotide sequence: TGTGCCAGCAGCCCCGGGACAGAAAGCAATCAGCCCCAGCATTTT. The chain is built from TRBV9 and TRBJ1-5; 7 bases fit TRBD1. Looked up from germline, CDR1 is SGDLS and CDR2 is YYNGEE. This CDR3 comprises 15 residues. Trimming took 4 bases from V and 1 from J; bases not matched to a gene: 5.

The table lists this clonotype with a few counts. This chain connects TRBV5-5 to TRBJ1-1; 7 bases are shared with TRBD1. V lost 4 bases to trimming and J lost 2 bases; unmatched junction nucleotides: 5. Germline CDR1 reads SGHKS; CDR2 reads YYEKEE (reference sequence). The CDR3 runs 14 residues. The chain's CDR3 is CASSTRQGNTEAFF. CDR3 in DNA: TGTGCCAGCAGCACCAGACAGGGAAACACTGAAGCTTTCTTT.

This clonotype was detected a few times. In DNA form, the CDR3 reads TGCAGTGCTACACAAGGCGCGCACGAGCAGTACTTC. Its translation: CSATQGAHEQYF. J is TRBJ2-7 and V is TRBV20-1; no reliable D call. The CDR3 runs 12 residues. Trimming removed 4 bases at V and 5 bases at J, with 12 bases between. Per the germline V gene, CDR1 is DFQATT and CDR2 is SNEGSKA (reference sequence).

The table lists this clonotype with many counts. The gene calls are TRBV7-6 and TRBJ2-3; 7 nucleotides line up with TRBD2. Germline V gene sequence: CDR1 SGHVS, CDR2 FNYEAQ. The CDR3 is made up of 15 amino acids. The V gene end was trimmed by 5 bases and the J gene end by 4 bases; junction bases not matched to a gene: 9. The CDR3 region has the DNA TGTGCCAGCAGCCGCCTGACTAGCTTCGCAGATACGCAGTATTTT. Translation: CASSRLTSFADTQYF. Drawing the rest from reference TRBV7-6 and TRBJ2-3, the complete variable domain is GAGVSQSPRYKVTKRGQDVALRCDPISGHVSLYWYRQALGQGPEFLTYFNYEAQQDKSGLPNDRFSAERPEGSISTLTIQRTEQRDSAMYRCASSRLTSFADTQYFGPGTRLTVL.

This clonotype showed up many times. This chain uses TRBV2 with TRBJ1-2; D is unresolved. Trimming removed 7 bases at V and 3 bases at J, with 18 bases between. CDR3 length: 15 amino acids. Germline CDR1 and CDR2: SNHLY and FYNNEI. The CDR3 sequence: CASTDPMAVDYGYTF. The DNA for the CDR3 is TGTGCCAGCACCGACCCCATGGCGGTAGACTATGGCTACACCTTC.

About this clonotype: This may be a read error: a much more frequent sequence differs by one nucleotide. This chain uses TRBV7-8 with TRBJ1-1, with D possibly TRBD1 on 5 matching bases. Germline CDR1 SGHVS, CDR2 FQNEAQ. The V and J ends lost 4 bases and 10 bases respectively, with 19 bases between them. This CDR3 is 14 amino acids long. The CDR3 loop is CASSSHIGTQAAFF. The CDR3 DNA is TGTGCCAGCAGCTCCCACATCGGGACCCAGGCAGCTTTCTTT.

Note on this clonotype: The junction does not match germline at one end; this may be a read error. The chain couples TRBV14 to TRBJ2-7, with 10 bases identical to TRBD1. The CDR3 loop spans 15 amino acids. The germline CDR1 and CDR2 sequences are SGHDN and FVKESK. DNA of the CDR3: TGTGCCAGCAGCCACGGGGACAGGGGATCCTACGAGCAGTCCTTC. It specifies CASSHGDRGSYEQSF. Filled out from reference TRBV14 and TRBJ2-7, the complete variable domain reads EAGVTQFPSHSVIEKGQTVTLRCDPISGHDNLYWYRRVMGKEIKFLLHFVKESKQDESGMPNNRFLAERTGGTYSTLKVQPAELEDSGVYFCASSHGDRGSYEQSFGPGTRLTVT.

This clonotype was counted a few times. V and J are TRBV3-1 and TRBJ2-5, with D unresolved. V dropped 0 bases and J dropped 2 bases, with 10 bases sitting between them. This CDR3 is 15 amino acids long. Germline V gene sequence: CDR1 LGHDT, CDR2 YNNKEL (reference sequence). The CDR3 sequence is CASSQDAGWQETQYF. CDR3 nucleotide sequence: TGTGCCAGCAGCCAAGATGCCGGGTGGCAAGAGACCCAGTACTTC.

The table lists this clonotype with a count of one. A much larger clone lies a single base off, so this may be a read error. The chain combines TRBV29-1 with TRBJ2-7, with TRBD1 matching 8 bases. Germline assignment: CDR1 SQVTM and CDR2 ANQGSEA. V was pared by 4 bases and J by 2 bases, with 10 bases of the junction left unmatched. The CDR3 extends over 15 amino acids. CDR3 DNA: TGCAGCGTTGGGGGACAGGATACGAGCCCCTACGAGCAGTACTTC. Translation: CSVGGQDTSPYEQYF.

This clonotype came up many times. The chain has TRBV5-1 and TRBJ1-6; 7 bases are a match to TRBD1. J gave up 8 bases and V 0 bases, and 2 bases lay outside the gene matches. The CDR3 spans 14 residues. Germline V gives CDR1 SGHRS, CDR2 YFSETQ. The CDR3 sequence: CASSLGDSHSPLHF. The CDR3 DNA follows: TGCGCCAGCAGCTTGGGGGACAGCCATTCACCCCTCCACTTT. Full variable domain (remainder filled in from reference TRBV5-1 and TRBJ1-6): KAGVTQTPRYLIKTRGQQVTLSCSPISGHRSVSWYQQTPGQGLQFLFEYFSETQRNKGNFPGRFSGRQFSNSRSEMNVSTLELGDSALYLCASSLGDSHSPLHFGNGTRLTVT.

Concerning this clonotype: A much larger clone differs from this one at a single base, so this may be a read error. The chain is built from TRBV7-9 and TRBJ2-7, with D perhaps TRBD2 (6 bases). Trimming took 6 bases from V and 5 from J, leaving 14 bases between them. This CDR3 is built from 13 residues. Germline values: CDR1 SEHNR, CDR2 FQNEAQ (reference sequence). The CDR3 DNA reads as TGTGCCAGCAGAGGGGAGGTGGCCGACGAGCAGTACTTC. Translating it yields CASRGEVADEQYF.

The chain recombines TRBV3-1 with TRBJ2-7; D is ambiguous. In germline, CDR1 is LGHDT, CDR2 YNNKEL (reference sequence). The V and J ends lost 1 base and 0 bases respectively, with 13 bases between them. The CDR3 is made up of 16 amino acids. The chain's CDR3 is CASSQVHGSSSYEQYF. The DNA for the CDR3 is TGTGCCAGCAGCCAAGTACATGGTAGTTCCTCCTACGAGCAGTACTTC.

Notes on this clonotype: Because the CDR3 is missing its conserved closing phenylalanine or tryptophan, this is likely a read error. V gene TRBV6-2 or TRBV6-3 combines with J gene TRBJ2-7; the match to TRBD1 covers 9 bases. Germline assignment: CDR1 MNHEY and CDR2 SVGEGT. Trimming took 5 bases from V and 5 from J; bases not matched to a gene: 7. The CDR3 covers 14 residues. The CDR3 is CASSTGTGPHEQYI. The CDR3 DNA sequence: TGTGCCAGCAGTACCGGGACAGGGCCCCACGAGCAGTACATC.

This clonotype turned up a few times. This sequence joins TRBV9 and TRBJ2-7; a weak D match, TRBD2 (6 bases). The CDR3 contains 14 residues. V lost 4 bases, J lost 3 bases, and 14 bases lay in between. Germline V CDR1 and CDR2: SGDLS, YYNGEE. The CDR3 coding sequence is TGTGCCAGCAGCCCGGGTCCTAGCGACTACGAGCAGTACTTC. Translating gives CASSPGPSDYEQYF.

This clonotype was detected ten times or more. The rearrangement links TRBV10-3 to TRBJ1-5, with TRBD1 identical over 7 bases. The CDR3 covers 17 residues. CDR1 is ENHRY and CDR2 is SYGVKD in the germline V gene. V gave up 0 bases and J gave up 0 bases; unmatched junction bases: 5. CDR3 loop: CAISESWDSYSNQPQHF. CDR3 bases: TGTGCCATCAGTGAGTCTTGGGACAGCTATAGCAATCAGCCCCAGCATTTT.

The V gene is TRBV7-8, the J gene TRBJ2-5; D is possibly TRBD1 or TRBD2 (6 bases each). CDR1 is SGHVS, CDR2 FQNEAQ, per germline. Trimming removed 3 bases at V and 0 bases at J, with 14 bases between. This CDR3 comprises 16 residues. The CDR3 DNA sequence: TGTGCCAGCAGCTTTGCCGGGGGCCGGTACCAAGAGACCCAGTACTTC. Translation gives CASSFAGGRYQETQYF.

On this clonotype itself: The junction departs from germline at one end; a sequencing error may be responsible. The rearrangement uses TRBV9 and TRBJ1-1; 7 bases map to TRBD1. The CDR3 runs 15 residues. Germline loops: CDR1 SGDLS, CDR2 YYNGEE. CDR3 nucleotides: TGTGCCAGCAGCCAACCGGGACAGACGAACACTGAAGCTCTCTTT. The encoded protein is CASSQPGQTNTEALF.

This clonotype has a count of ten or more. This chain connects TRBV27 to TRBJ2-7; D could derive from TRBD1 or TRBD2 (6 bases each). The V end lost 4 bases, the J end lost 4 bases, and 17 bases lay between the germline ends. Germline V lookup: CDR1 MNHEY, CDR2 SMNVEV (reference sequence). CDR3 size: 15 residues. The CDR3 coding sequence is TGTGCCAGCAGTTCCGGTGGGCTAGGGGGGTACGAGCAGTACTTC. The encoded protein is CASSSGGLGGYEQYF.